Below, 20 T cell receptor beta chains from the same sample are listed, as sequenced in a study of T cells in Graves' hyperthyroidism and ophthalmopathy. Amplified TCR beta CDR3 regions derived from RNA transcripts. HTBI primers drove first-round RT-PCR of the TCR CDR3. TCRdb recomputed calls from the multiplex PCR reads with MiXCR, one row per CDR3 protein. The sample has under 700,000 distinct CDR3 sequences, 16% seen once. Sequenced material: blood. The receptors derive from a woman between 18 and 30 years old with Graves' hyperthyroidism.

This clonotype came up a few times. V usage is TRBV27 and J usage is TRBJ2-1; no clear D. Germline values: CDR1 MNHEY, CDR2 SMNVEV (reference sequence). The ends were cut back, 3 bases at V and 9 bases at J, with 15 bases in the middle. The CDR3 has 14 amino acids. CDR3 loop: CASSFGTEDGEQFF. CDR3 DNA: TGTGCCAGCAGTTTTGGTACTGAGGATGGTGAGCAGTTCTTC.

This clonotype was seen repeatedly, ten times or more. The rearrangement joins TRBV28 to TRBJ2-7; D is unclear. V dropped 2 bases and J dropped 2 bases, with 13 bases sitting between them. The CDR3 consists of 15 residues. Per germline, CDR1 MDHEN and CDR2 SYDVKM. Written as DNA, the CDR3 is TGTGCCAGCAGTTTAGGGTCAGTCGTGACCTACGAGCAGTACTTC. Translation gives CASSLGSVVTYEQYF.

This chain connects TRBV20-1 to TRBJ1-5, with D perhaps TRBD1 (5 bases). Looked up from germline, CDR1 is DFQATT and CDR2 is SNEGSKA (reference sequence). This CDR3 comprises 16 residues. V was shortened by 0 bases and J by 3 bases, with 15 bases between the two germline ends. CDR3 region: CSARDFGRDDNQPQHF. CDR3 nucleotides: TGCAGTGCTAGAGATTTTGGCAGGGATGACAATCAGCCCCAGCATTTT.

The chain has TRBV20-1 and TRBJ2-7; TRBD2 agrees at 7 bases. Germline CDR1 reads DFQATT; CDR2 reads SNEGSKA (reference sequence). The CDR3 loop spans 14 amino acids. V trimming: 4 bases; J trimming: 3 bases; junction bases outside the gene matches: 9. DNA for the CDR3: TGCAGTGCTATCCCCCCTAGCGGATACTACGAGCAGTACTTC. Translation: CSAIPPSGYYEQYF.

At least ten counts were recorded for this clonotype. The chain is built from TRBV5-5 and TRBJ2-7; 8 bases are shared with TRBD1. The CDR3 sequence is 15 residues long. V dropped 6 bases and J dropped 1; count of bases not matched to a gene: 9. Germline V CDR1 and CDR2: SGHKS, YYEKEE (reference sequence). CDR3 nucleotides: TGTGCCAGCACCTGGGGTCAGGGGGCGTCCTACGAGCAGTACTTC. Translating it yields CASTWGQGASYEQYF.

This clonotype was counted ten times or more. V gene TRBV20-1 combines with J gene TRBJ2-5; tentative D call: TRBD2 (5 bases). Germline CDR1 is DFQATT and CDR2 is SNEGSKA (reference sequence). The CDR3 has 14 amino acids. V dropped 0 bases and J dropped 5 bases, with 13 bases sitting between them. This chain's CDR3 is CSARDGGSGETQYF. CDR3 sequence (DNA): TGCAGTGCTAGAGATGGAGGTTCTGGGGAGACCCAGTACTTC.

At least ten counts were recorded for this clonotype. For the CDR3, the DNA is TGTGCCAGCAGCCGGGGGGTTAGCGCATACAATGAGCAGTTCTTC. Amino acids: CASSRGVSAYNEQFF. J is TRBJ2-1 and V is TRBV11-3; 7 nucleotides agree with TRBD2. Germline CDR1 SGHNT, CDR2 YENEEA. V lost 5 bases to trimming and J lost 4 bases; unmatched junction nucleotides: 8. This CDR3 is 15 amino acids long.

There are many counts of this clonotype. This chain connects TRBV2 to TRBJ2-2; 7 nucleotides agree with TRBD2. With 6 bases clipped from V and 2 bases from J, the junction kept 6 bases outside the gene matches. Germline assignment: CDR1 SNHLY and CDR2 FYNNEI. The CDR3 contains 15 residues. The CDR3 loop reads CASRDPSGNTGELFF. In nucleotides, the CDR3 is TGTGCCAGCAGAGACCCTAGCGGAAACACCGGGGAGCTGTTTTTT. Filled out from reference TRBV2 and TRBJ2-2, the complete variable domain reads EPEVTQTPSHQVTQMGQEVILRCVPISNHLYFYWYRQILGQKVEFLVSFYNNEISEKSEIFDDQFSVERPDGSNFTLKIRSTKLEDSAMYFCASRDPSGNTGELFFGEGSRLTVL.

Ten or more counts support this clonotype. The chain is built from TRBV28 and TRBJ2-7; D may be TRBD2 (6 bases). The CDR3 has 18 residues. Germline loops: CDR1 MDHEN, CDR2 SYDVKM. V was cut by 7 bases and J by 1 base, with 26 bases left in between. CDR3 sequence (DNA): TGTGCCAGCACCCTTTCGGGGGTTAAACGGGTTAGGTCCTACGAGCAGTACTTC. Translation: CASTLSGVKRVRSYEQYF.

This clonotype was picked up many times. The CDR3 loop reads CASSLYTGTSVYNEQFF. For the CDR3, the DNA is TGTGCCAGCAGTTTATACACCGGGACTAGCGTATACAATGAGCAGTTCTTC. The V and J genes are TRBV27 and TRBJ2-1; the match to TRBD2 covers 10 bases. V gave up 1 base and J gave up 4 bases; unmatched junction bases: 7. The CDR3 is made up of 17 amino acids. Germline CDR1 and CDR2: MNHEY and SMNVEV (reference sequence).

This clonotype was counted at least ten times. This sequence joins TRBV7-2 and TRBJ2-5; D possibly corresponds to TRBD1 (6 bases). The V end lost 5 bases, the J end lost 0 bases, and 19 bases lay between the germline ends. The CDR3 contains 17 residues. Germline V gene lookup returns CDR1 SGHTA and CDR2 FQGNSA. The CDR3 spells CASSPSTGFWYQETQYF. The CDR3 nucleotides are TGTGCCAGCAGCCCCTCGACAGGTTTTTGGTACCAAGAGACCCAGTACTTC.

This clonotype was seen at least ten times. This chain links TRBV12-3 or TRBV12-4 with TRBJ1-1, with TRBD1 as a possible D gene (5 bases). V lost 4 bases to trimming and J lost 3 bases, with 18 bases between them. The CDR3 runs 16 residues. The CDR3: CASSSLRVGEDTEAFF. Here the CDR3 DNA reads TGTGCCAGCAGTTCCCTCCGGGTGGGGGAGGACACTGAAGCTTTCTTT.

The chain employs TRBV28 and TRBJ2-4; 7 nucleotides match TRBD2. Germline V CDR1 and CDR2: MDHEN, SYDVKM. This CDR3 spans 15 amino acids. The V and J ends lost 5 bases and 6 bases, in that order; junction bases with no gene match: 10. CDR3 amino acids: CASSPAGRIGNIQYF. The CDR3 bases are TGTGCCAGCAGTCCCGCCGGGAGGATTGGAAACATTCAGTACTTC.

V is TRBV4-2 and J is TRBJ2-3; TRBD2 matches at 8 bases. With 1 base clipped from V and 4 bases from J, the junction kept 4 bases outside the gene matches. This CDR3 is 15 amino acids long. Germline CDR1 LGHNA, CDR2 YNFKEQ. The CDR3 protein is CASSQASGSSDTQYF. For the CDR3, the DNA is TGTGCCAGCAGCCAAGCTAGCGGGTCTTCAGATACGCAGTATTTT.

This clonotype was counted only a few times. This rearrangement joins TRBV4-3 to TRBJ2-7; D gene ambiguous. Germline V gene data show CDR1 as LGHNA and CDR2 as YSLEER. The V and J ends lost 1 base and 1 base respectively, with 5 bases between them. The CDR3 covers 13 residues. CDR3 DNA sequence: TGCGCCAGCAGCCAAGCGGTGTCCTACGAGCAGTACTTC. Encoded protein: CASSQAVSYEQYF.

The gene calls are TRBV5-5 and TRBJ2-7, with 9 nucleotides matching TRBD1. Germline V gives CDR1 SGHKS, CDR2 YYEKEE (reference sequence). V lost 3 bases, J lost 5 bases, and 6 bases stayed unmatched. CDR3 size: 14 residues. In DNA form, the CDR3 reads TGTGCCAGCAGCTGGACCGGGACAGGGAACGAGCAGTACTTC. Its protein is CASSWTGTGNEQYF.

The chain employs TRBV20-1 and TRBJ2-7, with D possibly matching TRBD1 (5 bases). The germline V gene has CDR1 DFQATT and CDR2 SNEGSKA (reference sequence). This CDR3 is built from 13 residues. V shed 3 bases and J shed 2 bases, with 11 bases lying between them. The CDR3 here is CSASETATYEQYF. The CDR3, as DNA: TGCAGTGCTAGCGAGACAGCCACCTACGAGCAGTACTTC.

This clonotype was picked up a small number of times. The chain couples TRBV20-1 to TRBJ2-5, with D possibly being TRBD1 (5 bases). Deletions cut 3 bases from V and 2 bases from J, with 7 bases between. The CDR3 spans 12 residues. Germline V gives CDR1 DFQATT, CDR2 SNEGSKA (reference sequence). CDR3 loop: CSASAGQETQYF. The DNA of the CDR3 is TGCAGTGCTAGTGCAGGGCAAGAGACCCAGTACTTC.

This clonotype was counted at least ten times. The chain recombines TRBV28 with TRBJ1-1; 10 nucleotides align to TRBD1. With V trimmed by 8 bases and J by 4 bases, 7 bases remained unmatched. This CDR3 is 14 amino acids long. Per the germline V gene, CDR1 is MDHEN and CDR2 is SYDVKM. CDR3 DNA sequence: TGTGCCAGCGACTCGACAGGGGGCTTCACTGAAGCTTTCTTT. It encodes CASDSTGGFTEAFF.

The chain has TRBV7-9 and TRBJ2-7; 13 bases line up with TRBD2. Germline-derived CDR1 and CDR2 are SEHNR and FQNEAQ (reference sequence). CDR3 size: 13 residues. Trimming removed 10 bases from V and 3 bases from J; junction bases left unmatched: 3. CDR3 nucleotide sequence: TGTGCCACGGGGACTAGCGGGGACTACGAGCAGTACTTC. As protein: CATGTSGDYEQYF.